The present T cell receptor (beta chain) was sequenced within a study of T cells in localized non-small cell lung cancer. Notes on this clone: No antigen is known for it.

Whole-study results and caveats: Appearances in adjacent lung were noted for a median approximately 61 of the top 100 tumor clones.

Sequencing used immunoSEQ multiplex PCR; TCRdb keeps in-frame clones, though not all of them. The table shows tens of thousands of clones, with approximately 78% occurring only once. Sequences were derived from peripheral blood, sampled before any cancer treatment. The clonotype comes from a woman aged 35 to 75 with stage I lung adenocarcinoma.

CDR3 protein: CASSEGLAGEQYF. The CDR3 nucleotides read TGCGCCAGCAGCGAGGGACTAGCTGGCGAGCAGTACTTC. The chain combines TRBV5-1 with TRBJ2-7; 9 nucleotides agree with TRBD2. The junction had 5 bases not matched to a gene; V was cut back by 4 bases and J by 6 bases. The CDR3 consists of 13 residues. The germline V gene has CDR1 SGHRS and CDR2 YFSETQ.